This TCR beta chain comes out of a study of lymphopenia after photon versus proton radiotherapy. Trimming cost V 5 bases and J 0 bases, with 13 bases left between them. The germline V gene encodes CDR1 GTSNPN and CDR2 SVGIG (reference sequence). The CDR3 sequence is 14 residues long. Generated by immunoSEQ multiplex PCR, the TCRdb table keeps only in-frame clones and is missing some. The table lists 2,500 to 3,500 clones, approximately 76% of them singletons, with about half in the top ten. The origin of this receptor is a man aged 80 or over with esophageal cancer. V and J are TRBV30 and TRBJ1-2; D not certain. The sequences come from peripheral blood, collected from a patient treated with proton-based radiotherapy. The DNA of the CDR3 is TGTGCCTGGTACCGAGGGCGAGCTAACTATGGCTACACCTTC. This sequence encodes CAWYRGRANYGYTF.